These 20 T cell receptor beta chains were all obtained from the same sample, sequenced in a study of Ad26.COV2.S vaccination and SARS-CoV-2 variants. Treatment defined: around 19 received Ad26.COV2.S at low or high dose, single or two shots; about 5 received placebo; per-sample allocation not given. Following the first vaccine or placebo injection, samples were taken on day 63. Some clones are missing from TCRdb's copy, which holds only in-frame ones; the method was immunoSEQ multiplex PCR. The sample lists hundreds of thousands of clones; 80% to 90% were seen once. Sequencing used peripheral blood, obtained in a trial of Ad26.COV2.S vaccine versus placebo. The origin of the receptors is a person aged 18-60 years who received the Ad26.COV2.S COVID-19 vaccine or a placebo.

V usage is TRBV6-5 and J usage is TRBJ1-5, with 8 bases lining up with TRBD1. Germline lookup yields CDR1 MNHEY and CDR2 SVGAGI. The CDR3 spans 13 residues. V was clipped by 10 bases and J by 7 bases; unmatched bases: 9. Here the CDR3 reads CATGQGPGQPQHF. The CDR3 coding sequence is TGTGCCACCGGACAGGGCCCCGGCCAGCCCCAGCATTTT.

The chain uses TRBV28 and TRBJ1-5; 9 nucleotides align to TRBD1. This CDR3 has 18 residues. V lost 9 bases, J lost 5 bases, and 20 bases stayed unmatched. CDR1 and CDR2 from the germline V gene are MDHEN and SYDVKM. The CDR3 DNA sequence: TGTGCCAGTTGGACCCCGGGACAGGGCCGGTCAGGGTATCAGCCCCAGCATTTT. This translates into CASWTPGQGRSGYQPQHF.

Comments on this clone: Other DNA sequences of this sample code for an identical CDR3. The chain couples TRBV3-1 (or the pseudogene TRBV3-2) to TRBJ1-5; TRBD1 is a possible D gene (5 bases). CDR1 and CDR2 from the germline V gene are LGHDT and YNNKEL (reference sequence). This CDR3 is 16 amino acids long. The V end was cut by 0 bases, the J end by 11 bases, with 20 bases between. The CDR3 nucleotides are TGTGCCAGCAGCCAAGATCCAGGGCCGAACCGGGGGGCCCAGCATTTT. Encoded protein: CASSQDPGPNRGAQHF.

The chain combines TRBV7-9 with TRBJ2-7; a possible D gene is TRBD2 (7 bases). This CDR3 has 13 residues. V lost 7 bases and J 5 bases, leaving 15 bases between the germline ends. CDR1 is SEHNR and CDR2 is FQNEAQ in the germline V gene (reference sequence). The chain's CDR3 is CASTRRGGDEQYF. Written as DNA, the CDR3 is TGTGCCAGCACACGACGAGGGGGGGACGAGCAGTACTTC.

V and J are TRBV9 and TRBJ2-3; 8 nucleotides agree with TRBD1. Trimming removed 0 bases from V and 2 bases from J; junction bases left unmatched: 2. Germline loops: CDR1 SGDLS, CDR2 YYNGEE. CDR3 size: 15 residues. The CDR3 is CASSVGQGATDTQYF. CDR3 sequence (DNA): TGTGCCAGCAGCGTAGGGCAGGGGGCCACAGATACGCAGTATTTT.

The chain uses TRBV4-1 and TRBJ2-2, with D possibly TRBD1 on 5 matching bases. The CDR3 runs 16 residues. V gave up 0 bases and J gave up 5 bases, with 13 bases separating them. Germline lookup yields CDR1 MGHRA and CDR2 YSYEKL. The CDR3 sequence is CASSQERQGWTGELFF. The CDR3 coding sequence is TGCGCCAGCAGCCAAGAGAGGCAGGGATGGACCGGGGAGCTGTTTTTT.

The table lists this clone with a count of one. The genes are TRBV10-3 and TRBJ2-3; D unresolved. Deletions cut 8 bases from V and 6 bases from J, with 9 bases between. CDR1 and CDR2 from the germline V gene are ENHRY and SYGVKD. The CDR3 has 11 residues. Written as DNA, the CDR3 is TGTGCCATCGCTACCCGGGATACGCAGTATTTT. Translating it yields CAIATRDTQYF.

CDR3 DNA: TGTGCCAGCTCATCTGGACAGGGAGGAAGAAACACCATATATTTT. It translates to CASSSGQGGRNTIYF. The chain uses TRBV18 and TRBJ1-3; TRBD1 agrees at 8 bases. The length of the CDR3 is 15 residues. Looked up from germline, CDR1 is KGHSH and CDR2 is LQKENI. Trimming removed 5 bases from V and 5 bases from J; junction bases left unmatched: 8.

This chain joins TRBV6-5 and TRBJ2-1; 8 positions agree with TRBD1. This CDR3 region has 15 residues. CDR1 is MNHEY and CDR2 is SVGAGI in the germline V gene. V lost 2 bases and J lost 4; bases outside the gene matches: 4. The CDR3 DNA reads as TGTGCCAGCAGTTACCGACAGGGGACGTACAATGAGCAGTTCTTC. It is translated as CASSYRQGTYNEQFF.

The V call is TRBV7-2, the J call TRBJ2-7; the D is unclear. CDR3 size: 12 residues. Germline V CDR1 and CDR2: SGHTA, FQGNSA. V gave up 4 bases and J gave up 3 bases, with 7 bases separating them. The CDR3 here is CASSSPGYEQYF. In DNA form, the CDR3 reads TGTGCCAGCAGCTCTCCGGGCTACGAGCAGTACTTC. The full variable domain, completed using reference TRBV7-2 and TRBJ2-7, is GAGVSQSPSNKVTEKGKDVELRCDPISGHTALYWYRQSLGQGLEFLIYFQGNSAPDKSGLPSDRFSAERTGGSVSTLTIQRTQQEDSAVYLCASSSPGYEQYFGPGTRLTVT.

This clone was detected once. The chain recombines TRBV28 with TRBJ2-4, with no clear D. The CDR3 sequence is 16 residues long. V lost 2 bases and J 1 base, leaving 12 bases between the germline ends. Germline V CDR1 and CDR2: MDHEN, SYDVKM. The CDR3 coding sequence is TGTGCCAGCAGTTTAGGGGATACTAACGCCAAAAACATTCAGTACTTC. Its protein is CASSLGDTNAKNIQYF.

This clone has only one observation. The genes are TRBV20-1 and TRBJ1-2; D is unclear. The germline V gene has CDR1 DFQATT and CDR2 SNEGSKA (reference sequence). V was shortened by 6 bases and J by 6 bases, with 11 bases between the two germline ends. The CDR3 contains 11 residues. The chain's CDR3 is CSAPWVDGYTF. DNA of the CDR3: TGCAGTGCCCCTTGGGTAGATGGCTACACCTTC.

V usage is TRBV5-8 and J usage is TRBJ2-4; TRBD1 is a possible D gene (6 bases). The V gene's germline CDR1 is SGHTS and CDR2 YDEGEE. This CDR3 is built from 13 residues. V was trimmed by 7 bases and J by 8 bases, leaving 16 bases between them. The CDR3 DNA is TGTGCCAGCCGCGTTGGGGGCTGGGACATTCAGTACTTC. This encodes CASRVGGWDIQYF. The complete variable domain, with remaining parts taken from reference TRBV5-8 and TRBJ2-4, reads EAGVTQSPTHLIKTRGQQATLRCSPISGHTSVYWYQQALGLGLQFLLWYDEGEERNRGNFPPRFSGRQFPNYSSELNVNALELEDSALYLCASRVGGWDIQYFGAGTRLSVL.

V and J are TRBV24-1 and TRBJ2-7; perhaps TRBD1 as D (5 bases). V was clipped by 6 bases and J by 3 bases, with 8 bases between them. Looked up from germline, CDR1 is KGHDR and CDR2 is SFDVKD. The CDR3 is 12 residues long. DNA for the CDR3: TGTGCCACCAGTCACGACAGCTACGAGCAGTACTTC. This translates into CATSHDSYEQYF.

This chain connects TRBV19 to TRBJ2-4; a possible D gene is TRBD2 (5 bases). V was cut by 3 bases and J by 8 bases, with 20 bases left in between. The CDR3 spans 16 residues. Germline loops: CDR1 LNHDA, CDR2 SQIVND (reference sequence). In DNA form, the CDR3 reads TGTGCCAGTAGTATGTGGTCTAGCTCAGCTGGGGACATTCAGTACTTC. Its protein product is CASSMWSSSAGDIQYF.

The rearrangement links TRBV5-1 to TRBJ2-2; 10 bases align to TRBD2. Looked up from germline, CDR1 is SGHRS and CDR2 is YFSETQ. This CDR3 spans 16 amino acids. Unmatched junction bases numbered 6, after V lost 4 bases and J lost 3 bases. The CDR3 DNA follows: TGCGCCAGCAGCCTACTAGCGGGGACAGACACCGGGGAGCTGTTTTTT. Encoded protein: CASSLLAGTDTGELFF.

The chain joins TRBV10-3 to TRBJ1-5; 9 bases agree with TRBD1. Germline assignment: CDR1 ENHRY and CDR2 SYGVKD. This CDR3 has 17 residues. J gave up 0 bases and V 10 bases, and 13 bases lay outside the gene matches. The DNA for the CDR3 is TGTGCCAGGTCGAACAGGGGGCAAAGGTCTAGCAATCAGCCCCAGCATTTT. It is translated as CARSNRGQRSSNQPQHF.

This chain joins TRBV6-4 and TRBJ2-3; D gene unclear. From germline, CDR1 is MRHNA and CDR2 SNTAGT. Between the trimmed V and J ends, which lost 2 bases and 1 base, there was a span of 4 bases. The CDR3 length is 13 residues. The CDR3 DNA is TGTGCCAGCAGTGACAGGGGCACAGATACGCAGTATTTT. Amino acid sequence: CASSDRGTDTQYF.

The chain recombines TRBV6-5 with TRBJ2-5; tentatively, D is TRBD1 (6 bases). Looked up from germline, CDR1 is MNHEY and CDR2 is SVGAGI. The V end was cut by 10 bases, the J end by 4 bases, with 10 bases between. The CDR3 runs 11 residues. The CDR3 DNA reads as TGTGCCATTGGACAGTTAGAGACCCAGTACTTC. Protein: CAIGQLETQYF.

The chain couples TRBV27 to TRBJ2-1; TRBD2 matches 9 bases. Trimming took 4 bases from V and 4 from J; bases not matched to a gene: 11. Germline CDR1 MNHEY, CDR2 SMNVEV (reference sequence). This CDR3 region has 17 residues. CDR3 sequence reads: CASSSPLRLADYNEQFF. In DNA form, the CDR3 reads TGTGCCAGCAGTTCCCCTCTTAGACTAGCGGATTACAATGAGCAGTTCTTC.